At least ten counts were recorded for the clone carrying this TCR beta chain. This sample is part of a study of blood T cells in healthy people across ages. This CDR3 spans 17 amino acids. The germline V gene has CDR1 MNHEY and CDR2 SVGEGT. Trimming cost V 4 bases and J 3 bases; bases outside gene matches: 9. The donors, all healthy, were Caucasians living in Russia, aged roughly 6 to 100. Together with a sample-barcoded 5' primer, a J-beta primer mix was included in a second PCR lasting about 7 to 12 cycles. TCRdb redid the calling of the 5' RACE reads with MiXCR, one entry per CDR3 protein. The sample carries some 1 million distinct CDR3 sequences, around 43% recorded once.

The genes are TRBV6-2 or TRBV6-3 and TRBJ2-7; TRBD2 agrees at 13 bases. This clonotype was obtained from a woman in her sixties in good health. Sequenced sample: blood. The CDR3 loop reads CASSFGTSGNSFYEQYF. CDR3 DNA sequence: TGTGCCAGCAGTTTTGGGACTAGCGGGAATAGTTTCTACGAGCAGTACTTC.